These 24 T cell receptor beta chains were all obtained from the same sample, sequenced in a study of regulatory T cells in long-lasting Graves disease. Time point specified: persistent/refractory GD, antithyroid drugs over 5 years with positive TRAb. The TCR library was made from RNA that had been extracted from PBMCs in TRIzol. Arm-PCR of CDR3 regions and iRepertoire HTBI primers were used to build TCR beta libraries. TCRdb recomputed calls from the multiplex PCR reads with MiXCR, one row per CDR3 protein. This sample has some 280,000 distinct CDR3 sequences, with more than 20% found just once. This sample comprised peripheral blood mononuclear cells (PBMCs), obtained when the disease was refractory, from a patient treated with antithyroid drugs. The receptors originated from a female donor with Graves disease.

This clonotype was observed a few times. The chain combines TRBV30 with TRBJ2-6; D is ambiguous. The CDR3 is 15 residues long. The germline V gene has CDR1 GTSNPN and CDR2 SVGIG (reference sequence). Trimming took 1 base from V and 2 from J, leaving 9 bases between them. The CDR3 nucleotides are TGTGCCTGGAGTGATGGGCCTGCTGGGGCCAACGTCCTGACTTTC. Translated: CAWSDGPAGANVLTF.

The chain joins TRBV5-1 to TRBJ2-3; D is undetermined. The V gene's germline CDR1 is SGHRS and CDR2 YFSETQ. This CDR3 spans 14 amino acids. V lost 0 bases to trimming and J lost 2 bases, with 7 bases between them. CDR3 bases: TGCGCCAGCAGCTTGGCCGTTGTCACAGATACGCAGTATTTT. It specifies CASSLAVVTDTQYF.

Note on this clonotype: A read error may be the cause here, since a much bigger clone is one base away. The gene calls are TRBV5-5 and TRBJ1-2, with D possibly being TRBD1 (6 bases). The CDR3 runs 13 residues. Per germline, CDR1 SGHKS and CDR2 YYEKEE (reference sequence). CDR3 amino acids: CAGSLEQGYGYTF. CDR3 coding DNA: TGTGCCGGCAGCTTGGAGCAGGGGTATGGCTACACCTTC. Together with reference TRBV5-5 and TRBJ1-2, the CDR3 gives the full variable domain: DAGVTQSPTHLIKTRGQQVTLRCSPISGHKSVSWYQQVLGQGPQFIFQYYEKEERGRGNFPDRFSARQFPNYSSELNVNALLLGDSALYLCAGSLEQGYGYTFGSGTRLTVV.

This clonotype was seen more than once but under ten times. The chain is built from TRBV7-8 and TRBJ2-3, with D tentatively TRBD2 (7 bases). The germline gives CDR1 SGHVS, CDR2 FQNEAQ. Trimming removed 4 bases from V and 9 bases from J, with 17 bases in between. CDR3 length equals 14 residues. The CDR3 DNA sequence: TGTGCCAGCAGCTCCGCCGAGGAGGGGGGGACGCAGTATTTT. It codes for CASSSAEEGGTQYF. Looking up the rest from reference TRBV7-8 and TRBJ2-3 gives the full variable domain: GAGVSQSPRYKVAKRGQDVALRCDPISGHVSLFWYQQALGQGPEFLTYFQNEAQLDKSGLPSDRFFAERPEGSVSTLKIQRTQQEDSAVYLCASSSAEEGGTQYFGPGTRLTVL.

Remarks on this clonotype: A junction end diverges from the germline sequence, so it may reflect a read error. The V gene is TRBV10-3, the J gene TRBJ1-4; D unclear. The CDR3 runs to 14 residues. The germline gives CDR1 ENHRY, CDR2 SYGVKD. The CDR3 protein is CAISELEGTEKLFF. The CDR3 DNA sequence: TGTGCAATCAGTGAGTTGGAGGGCACCGAAAAACTGTTTTTT.

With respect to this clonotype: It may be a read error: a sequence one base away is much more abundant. The DNA for the CDR3 is TGTGCCAACAGTTCGGGGGGCTCTGCCTATGGCTACACCTTC. Its protein is CANSSGGSAYGYTF. The chain joins TRBV6-2 or TRBV6-3 to TRBJ1-2, with D tentatively TRBD1 (6 bases). The CDR3 extends over 14 amino acids. Germline V gene sequence: CDR1 MNHEY, CDR2 SVGEGT.

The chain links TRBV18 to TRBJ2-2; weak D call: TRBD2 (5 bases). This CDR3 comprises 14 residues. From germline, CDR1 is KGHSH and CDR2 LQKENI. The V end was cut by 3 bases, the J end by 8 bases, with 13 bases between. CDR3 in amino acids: CASSPGVGSGELFF. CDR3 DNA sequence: TGTGCCAGCTCACCGGGAGTAGGATCGGGGGAGCTGTTTTTT.

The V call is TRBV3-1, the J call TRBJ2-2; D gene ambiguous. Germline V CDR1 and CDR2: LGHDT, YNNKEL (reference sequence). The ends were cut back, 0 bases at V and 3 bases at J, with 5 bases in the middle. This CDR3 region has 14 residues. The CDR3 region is CASSQEGYTGELFF. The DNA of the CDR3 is TGTGCCAGCAGCCAAGAGGGCTACACCGGGGAGCTGTTTTTT.

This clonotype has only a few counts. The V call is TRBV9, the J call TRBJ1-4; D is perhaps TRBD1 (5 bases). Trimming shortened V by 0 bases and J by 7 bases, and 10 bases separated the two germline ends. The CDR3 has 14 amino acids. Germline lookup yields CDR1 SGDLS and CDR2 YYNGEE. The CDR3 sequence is CASSVDLRGEKLFF. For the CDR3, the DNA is TGTGCCAGCAGCGTAGACCTTAGGGGTGAAAAACTGTTTTTT.

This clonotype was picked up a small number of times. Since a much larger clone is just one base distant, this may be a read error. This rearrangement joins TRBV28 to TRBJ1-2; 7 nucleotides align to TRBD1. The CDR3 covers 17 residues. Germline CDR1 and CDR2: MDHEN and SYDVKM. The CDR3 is CASSLIGTALANYGCTF. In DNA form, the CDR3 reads TGTGCCAGCAGTTTAATTGGGACAGCCCTGGCTAACTATGGCTGCACCTTC.

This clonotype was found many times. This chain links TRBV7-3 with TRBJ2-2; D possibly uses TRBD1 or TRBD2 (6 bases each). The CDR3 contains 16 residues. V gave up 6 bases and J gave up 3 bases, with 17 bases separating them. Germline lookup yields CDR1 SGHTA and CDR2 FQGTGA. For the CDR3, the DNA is TGTGCCAGCAGTCTAGAGTCCGGGGGCGACACCGGGGAGCTGTTTTTT. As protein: CASSLESGGDTGELFF.

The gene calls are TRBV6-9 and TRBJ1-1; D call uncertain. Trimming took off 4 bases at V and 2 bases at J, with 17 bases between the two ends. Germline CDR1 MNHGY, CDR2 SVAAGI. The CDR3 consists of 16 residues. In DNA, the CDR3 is TGTGCCAGCAGTTCCCCCTGGAGAAGCCCTAACACTGAAGCTTTCTTT. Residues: CASSSPWRSPNTEAFF.

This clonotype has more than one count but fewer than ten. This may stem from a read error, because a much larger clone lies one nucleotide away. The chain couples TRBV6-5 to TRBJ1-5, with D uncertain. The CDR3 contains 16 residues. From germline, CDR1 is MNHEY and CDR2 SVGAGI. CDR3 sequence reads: CAGSYSTSGSNQPQHF. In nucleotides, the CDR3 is TGTGCCGGCAGTTACTCTACGTCAGGTAGCAATCAGCCCCAGCATTTT.

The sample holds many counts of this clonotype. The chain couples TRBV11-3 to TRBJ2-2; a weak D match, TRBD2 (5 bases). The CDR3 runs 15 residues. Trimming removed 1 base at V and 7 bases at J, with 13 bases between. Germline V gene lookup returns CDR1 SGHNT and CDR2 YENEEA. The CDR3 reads CASSLVSGKDGELFF. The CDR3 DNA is TGTGCCAGCAGCTTAGTGTCGGGGAAGGACGGGGAGCTGTTTTTT.

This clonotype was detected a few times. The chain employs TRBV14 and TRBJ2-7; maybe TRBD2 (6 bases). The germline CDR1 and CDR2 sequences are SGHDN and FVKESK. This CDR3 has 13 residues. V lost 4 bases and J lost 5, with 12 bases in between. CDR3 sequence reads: CASSRTSYDEQYF. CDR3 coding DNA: TGTGCCAGCAGCCGAACTAGCTACGACGAGCAGTACTTC.

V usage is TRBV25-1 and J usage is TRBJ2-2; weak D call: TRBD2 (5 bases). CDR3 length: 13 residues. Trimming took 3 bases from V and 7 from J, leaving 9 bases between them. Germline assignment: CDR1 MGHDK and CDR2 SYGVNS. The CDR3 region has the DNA TGTGCCAGCAGTGACGGGCGGGTCGGGGAGCTGTTTTTT. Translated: CASSDGRVGELFF.

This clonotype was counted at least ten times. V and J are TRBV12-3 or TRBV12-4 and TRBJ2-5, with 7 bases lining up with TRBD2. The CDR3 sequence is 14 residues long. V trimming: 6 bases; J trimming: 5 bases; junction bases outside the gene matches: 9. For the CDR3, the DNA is TGTGCCAGCAGGCCTGGACTAGAGGGGGAGACCCAGTACTTC. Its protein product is CASRPGLEGETQYF.

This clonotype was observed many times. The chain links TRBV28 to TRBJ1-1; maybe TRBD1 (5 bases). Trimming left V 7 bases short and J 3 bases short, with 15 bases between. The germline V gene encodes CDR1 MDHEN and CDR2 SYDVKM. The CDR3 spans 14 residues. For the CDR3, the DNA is TGTGCCAGCATATACCAGGGTGGAGACACTGAAGCTTTCTTT. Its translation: CASIYQGGDTEAFF. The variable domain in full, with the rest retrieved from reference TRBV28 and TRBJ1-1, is DVKVTQSSRYLVKRTGEKVFLECVQDMDHENMFWYRQDPGLGLRLIYFSYDVKMKEKGDIPEGYSVSREKKERFSLILESASTNQTSMYLCASIYQGGDTEAFFGQGTRLTVV.

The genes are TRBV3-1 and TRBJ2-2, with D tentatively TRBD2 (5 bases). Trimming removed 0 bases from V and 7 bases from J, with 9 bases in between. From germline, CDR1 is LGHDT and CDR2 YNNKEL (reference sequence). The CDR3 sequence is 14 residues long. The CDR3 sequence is CASSQEYGGGELFF. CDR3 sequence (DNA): TGTGCCAGCAGCCAAGAGTATGGAGGCGGGGAGCTGTTTTTT.

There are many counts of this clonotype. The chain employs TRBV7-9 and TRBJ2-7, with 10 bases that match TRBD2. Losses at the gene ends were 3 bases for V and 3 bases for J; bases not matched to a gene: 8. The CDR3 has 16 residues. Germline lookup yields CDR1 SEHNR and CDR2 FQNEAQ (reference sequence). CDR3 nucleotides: TGTGCCAGCAGCTTCTCGCTAGCGGGAGAGATCTACGAGCAGTACTTC. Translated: CASSFSLAGEIYEQYF.

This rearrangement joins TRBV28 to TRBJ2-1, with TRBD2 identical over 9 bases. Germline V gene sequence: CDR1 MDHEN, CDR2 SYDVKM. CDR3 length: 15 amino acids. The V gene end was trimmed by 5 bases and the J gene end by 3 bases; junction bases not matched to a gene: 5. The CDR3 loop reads CASSETSGVYNEQFF. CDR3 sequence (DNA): TGTGCCAGCAGTGAGACTAGCGGAGTCTACAATGAGCAGTTCTTC.

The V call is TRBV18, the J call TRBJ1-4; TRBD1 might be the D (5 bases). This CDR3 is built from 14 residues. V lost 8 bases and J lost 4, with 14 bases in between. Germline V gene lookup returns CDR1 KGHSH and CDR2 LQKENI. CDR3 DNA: TGTGCCAGCCACAAGGGAGGGGATAATGAAAAACTGTTTTTT. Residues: CASHKGGDNEKLFF.

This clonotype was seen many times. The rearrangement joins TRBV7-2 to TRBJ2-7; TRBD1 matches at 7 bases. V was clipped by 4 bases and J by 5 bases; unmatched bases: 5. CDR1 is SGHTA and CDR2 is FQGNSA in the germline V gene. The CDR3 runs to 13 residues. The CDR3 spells CASSSGQMNEQYF. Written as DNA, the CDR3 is TGTGCCAGCAGCTCGGGACAGATGAACGAGCAGTACTTC.

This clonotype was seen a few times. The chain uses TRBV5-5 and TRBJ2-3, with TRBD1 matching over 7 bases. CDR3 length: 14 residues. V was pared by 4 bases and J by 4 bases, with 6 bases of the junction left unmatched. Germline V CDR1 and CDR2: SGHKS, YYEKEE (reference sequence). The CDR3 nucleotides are TGTGCCAGCAGCCCCCTGCAGGGGGCAGATACGCAGTATTTT. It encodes CASSPLQGADTQYF. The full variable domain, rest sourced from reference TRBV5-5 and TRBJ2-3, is DAGVTQSPTHLIKTRGQQVTLRCSPISGHKSVSWYQQVLGQGPQFIFQYYEKEERGRGNFPDRFSARQFPNYSSELNVNALLLGDSALYLCASSPLQGADTQYFGPGTRLTVL.